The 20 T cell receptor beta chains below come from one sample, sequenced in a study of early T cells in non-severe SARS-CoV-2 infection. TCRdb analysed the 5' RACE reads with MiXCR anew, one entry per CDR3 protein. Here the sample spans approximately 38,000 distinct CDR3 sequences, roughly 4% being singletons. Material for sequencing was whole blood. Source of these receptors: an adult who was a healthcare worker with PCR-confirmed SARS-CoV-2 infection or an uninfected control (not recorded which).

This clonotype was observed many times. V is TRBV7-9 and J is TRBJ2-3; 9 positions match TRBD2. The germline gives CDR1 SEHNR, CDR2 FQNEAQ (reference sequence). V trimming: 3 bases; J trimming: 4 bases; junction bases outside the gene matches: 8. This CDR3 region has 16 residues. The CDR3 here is CASSFVSGSKADTQYF. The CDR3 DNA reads TGTGCCAGCAGCTTCGTTAGCGGGAGCAAGGCAGATACGCAGTATTTT.

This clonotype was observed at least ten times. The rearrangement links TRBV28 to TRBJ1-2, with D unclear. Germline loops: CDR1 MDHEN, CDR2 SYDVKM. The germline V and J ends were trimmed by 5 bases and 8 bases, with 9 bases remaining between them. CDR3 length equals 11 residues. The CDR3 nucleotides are TGTGCCAGCAGTGTCACAAGGGGCTACACCTTC. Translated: CASSVTRGYTF.

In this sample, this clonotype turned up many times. The CDR3 protein is CASSLVSGLPYNEQFF. Written as DNA, the CDR3 is TGTGCCAGCAGCTTAGTATCTGGGTTACCCTACAATGAGCAGTTCTTC. This chain connects TRBV7-9 to TRBJ2-1; no clear D. This CDR3 has 16 amino acids. The germline V and J ends were trimmed by 1 base and 2 bases, with 12 bases remaining between them. Germline lookup yields CDR1 SEHNR and CDR2 FQNEAQ (reference sequence).

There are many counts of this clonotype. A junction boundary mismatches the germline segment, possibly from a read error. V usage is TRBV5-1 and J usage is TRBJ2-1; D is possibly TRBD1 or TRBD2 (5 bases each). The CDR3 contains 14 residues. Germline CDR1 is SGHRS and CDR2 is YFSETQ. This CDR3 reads CASSLGDLYDEQFF. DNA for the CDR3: TGCGCCAGCAGCTTAGGGGACCTCTACGATGAGCAGTTCTTC. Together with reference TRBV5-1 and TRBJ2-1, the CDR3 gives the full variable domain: KAGVTQTPRYLIKTRGQQVTLSCSPISGHRSVSWYQQTPGQGLQFLFEYFSETQRNKGNFPGRFSGRQFSNSRSEMNVSTLELGDSALYLCASSLGDLYDEQFFGPGTRLTVL.

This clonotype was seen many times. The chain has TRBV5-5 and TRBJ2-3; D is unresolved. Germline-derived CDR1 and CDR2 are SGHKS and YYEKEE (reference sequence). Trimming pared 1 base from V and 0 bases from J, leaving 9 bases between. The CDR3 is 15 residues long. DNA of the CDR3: TGTGCCAGCAGCTTGCTGGAATCTAGCACAGATACGCAGTATTTT. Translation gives CASSLLESSTDTQYF.

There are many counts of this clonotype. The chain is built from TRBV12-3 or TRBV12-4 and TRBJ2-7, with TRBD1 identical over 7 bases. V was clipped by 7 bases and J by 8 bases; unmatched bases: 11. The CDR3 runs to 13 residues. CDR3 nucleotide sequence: TGTGCCAGCATCCCCCCCGGGACAGCAAAGCAGTACTTC. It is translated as CASIPPGTAKQYF.

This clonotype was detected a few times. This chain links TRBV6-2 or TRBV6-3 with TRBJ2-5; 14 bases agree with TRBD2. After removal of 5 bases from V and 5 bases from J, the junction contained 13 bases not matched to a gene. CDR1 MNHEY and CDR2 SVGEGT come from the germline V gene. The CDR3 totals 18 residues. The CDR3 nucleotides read TGTGCCAGCAGTCGCGGGACTAGCGGGAGTAGGTTACTCGAGACCCAGTACTTC. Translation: CASSRGTSGSRLLETQYF.

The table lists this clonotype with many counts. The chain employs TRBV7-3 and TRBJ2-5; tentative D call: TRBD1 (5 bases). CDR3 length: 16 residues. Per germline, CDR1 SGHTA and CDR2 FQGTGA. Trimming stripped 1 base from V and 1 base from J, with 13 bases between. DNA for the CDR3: TGTGCCAGCAGCTTAAACGGCGGAAGGGGCCAAGAGACCCAGTACTTC. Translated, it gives CASSLNGGRGQETQYF.

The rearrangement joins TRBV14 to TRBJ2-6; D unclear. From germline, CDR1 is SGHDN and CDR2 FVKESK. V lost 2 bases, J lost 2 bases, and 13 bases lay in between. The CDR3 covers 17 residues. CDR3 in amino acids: CASSQYIRPTGANVLTF. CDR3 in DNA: TGTGCCAGCAGCCAATATATTAGGCCAACTGGGGCCAACGTCCTGACTTTC.

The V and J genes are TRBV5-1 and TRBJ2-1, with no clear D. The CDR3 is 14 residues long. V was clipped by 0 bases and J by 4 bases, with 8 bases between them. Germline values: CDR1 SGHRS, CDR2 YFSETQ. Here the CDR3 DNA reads TGCGCCAGCAGCTTGGAACCGGATTACAATGAGCAGTTCTTC. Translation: CASSLEPDYNEQFF. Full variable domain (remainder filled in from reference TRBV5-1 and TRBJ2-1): KAGVTQTPRYLIKTRGQQVTLSCSPISGHRSVSWYQQTPGQGLQFLFEYFSETQRNKGNFPGRFSGRQFSNSRSEMNVSTLELGDSALYLCASSLEPDYNEQFFGPGTRLTVL.

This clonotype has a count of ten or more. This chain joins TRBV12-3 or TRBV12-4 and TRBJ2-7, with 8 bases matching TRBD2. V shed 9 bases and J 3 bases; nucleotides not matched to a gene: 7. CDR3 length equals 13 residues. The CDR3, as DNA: TGTGCCAGTCGACTAGCGCAAAACTACGAGCAGTACTTC. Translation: CASRLAQNYEQYF.

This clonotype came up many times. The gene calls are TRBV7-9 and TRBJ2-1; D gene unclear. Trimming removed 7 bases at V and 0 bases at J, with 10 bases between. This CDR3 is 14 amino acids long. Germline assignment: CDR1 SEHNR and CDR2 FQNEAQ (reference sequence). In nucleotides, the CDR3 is TGTGCCAGCACTGACATACGCTCCTACAATGAGCAGTTCTTC. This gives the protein CASTDIRSYNEQFF.

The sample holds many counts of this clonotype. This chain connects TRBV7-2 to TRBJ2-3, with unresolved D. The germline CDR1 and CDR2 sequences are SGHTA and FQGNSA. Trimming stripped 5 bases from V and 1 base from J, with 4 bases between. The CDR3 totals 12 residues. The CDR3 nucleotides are TGTGCCAGCAGCACTCGCACAGATACGCAGTATTTT. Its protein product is CASSTRTDTQYF.

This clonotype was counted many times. The CDR3 reads CASNGPNSYEQYF. CDR3 coding DNA: TGTGCCAGCAACGGACCAAACTCCTACGAGCAGTACTTC. The rearrangement links TRBV6-2 or TRBV6-3 to TRBJ2-7; D is undetermined. The CDR3 loop spans 13 amino acids. Germline V lookup: CDR1 MNHEY, CDR2 SVGEGT. V was trimmed by 7 bases and J by 0 bases, leaving 10 bases between them.

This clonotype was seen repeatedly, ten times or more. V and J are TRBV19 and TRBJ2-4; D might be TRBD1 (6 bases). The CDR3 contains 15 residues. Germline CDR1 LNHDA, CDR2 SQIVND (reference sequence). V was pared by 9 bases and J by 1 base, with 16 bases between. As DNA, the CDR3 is TGTGCCAGCCAAGGGACATTCCTCGCCAAAAACATTCAGTACTTC. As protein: CASQGTFLAKNIQYF.

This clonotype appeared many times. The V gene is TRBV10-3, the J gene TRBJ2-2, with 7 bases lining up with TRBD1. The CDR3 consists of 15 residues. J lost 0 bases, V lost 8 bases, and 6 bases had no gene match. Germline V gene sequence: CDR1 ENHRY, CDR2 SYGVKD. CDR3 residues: CAIGQTGSNTGELFF. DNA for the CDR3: TGTGCCATCGGCCAGACAGGGTCGAACACCGGGGAGCTGTTTTTT.

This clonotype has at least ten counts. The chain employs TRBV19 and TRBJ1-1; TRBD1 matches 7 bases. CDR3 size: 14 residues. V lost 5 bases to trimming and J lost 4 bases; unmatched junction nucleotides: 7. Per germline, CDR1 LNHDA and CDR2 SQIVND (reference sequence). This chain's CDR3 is CASSGNRDSTEAFF. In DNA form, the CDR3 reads TGTGCCAGTAGTGGAAACAGGGACAGCACTGAAGCTTTCTTT. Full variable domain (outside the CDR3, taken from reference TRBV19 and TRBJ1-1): DGGITQSPKYLFRKEGQNVTLSCEQNLNHDAMYWYRQDPGQGLRLIYYSQIVNDFQKGDIAEGYSVSREKKESFPLTVTSAQKNPTAFYLCASSGNRDSTEAFFGQGTRLTVV.

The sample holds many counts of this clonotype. CDR3 amino acids: CASSLQGGGATETQYF. For the CDR3, the DNA is TGTGCCAGCAGCTTGCAAGGAGGGGGGGCGACGGAGACCCAGTACTTC. The V call is TRBV5-4, the J call TRBJ2-5, with D maybe TRBD2 (7 bases). Germline V gives CDR1 SGHNT, CDR2 YYREEE (reference sequence). The CDR3 has 16 amino acids. V lost 1 base to trimming and J lost 5 bases, with 18 bases between them.

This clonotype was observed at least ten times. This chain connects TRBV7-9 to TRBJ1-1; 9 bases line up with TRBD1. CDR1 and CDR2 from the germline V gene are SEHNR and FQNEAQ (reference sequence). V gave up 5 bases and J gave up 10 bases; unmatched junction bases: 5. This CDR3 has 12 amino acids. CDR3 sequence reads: CASSTGTGRAFF. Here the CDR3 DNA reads TGTGCCAGCAGCACCGGGACAGGGAGAGCTTTCTTT.

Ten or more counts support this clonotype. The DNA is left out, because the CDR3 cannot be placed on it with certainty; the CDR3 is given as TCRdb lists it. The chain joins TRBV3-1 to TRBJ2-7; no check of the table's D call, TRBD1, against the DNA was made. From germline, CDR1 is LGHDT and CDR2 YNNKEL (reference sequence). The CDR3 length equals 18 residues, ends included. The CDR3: CASSQDLGLVMGPNEQYF.